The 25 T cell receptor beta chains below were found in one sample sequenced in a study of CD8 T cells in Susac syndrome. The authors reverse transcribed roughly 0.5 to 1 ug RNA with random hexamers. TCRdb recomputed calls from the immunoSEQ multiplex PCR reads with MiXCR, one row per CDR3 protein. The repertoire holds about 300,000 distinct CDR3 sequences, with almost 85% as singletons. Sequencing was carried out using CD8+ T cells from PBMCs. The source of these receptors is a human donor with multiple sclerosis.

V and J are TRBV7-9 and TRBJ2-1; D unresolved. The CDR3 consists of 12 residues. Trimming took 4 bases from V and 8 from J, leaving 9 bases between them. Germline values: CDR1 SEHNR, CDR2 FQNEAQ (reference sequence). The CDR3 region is CASSSRLYEQFF. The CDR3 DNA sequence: TGTGCCAGCAGCTCCAGATTATATGAGCAGTTCTTC.

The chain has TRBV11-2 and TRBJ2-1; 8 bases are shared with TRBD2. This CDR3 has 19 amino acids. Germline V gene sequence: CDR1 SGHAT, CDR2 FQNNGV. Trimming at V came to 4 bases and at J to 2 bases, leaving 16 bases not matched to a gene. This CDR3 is CASSSTQPLAGGPYNEQFF. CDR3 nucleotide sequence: TGTGCCAGCAGCTCCACTCAACCCCTCGCGGGAGGACCCTACAATGAGCAGTTCTTC.

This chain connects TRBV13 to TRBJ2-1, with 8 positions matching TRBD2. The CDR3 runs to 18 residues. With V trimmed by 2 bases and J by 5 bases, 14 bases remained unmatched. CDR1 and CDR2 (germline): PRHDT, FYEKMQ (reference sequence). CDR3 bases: TGTGCCAGCAGCTTATGGAGCGGGAGTCGGGTAATTAACAATGAGCAGTTCTTC. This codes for CASSLWSGSRVINNEQFF.

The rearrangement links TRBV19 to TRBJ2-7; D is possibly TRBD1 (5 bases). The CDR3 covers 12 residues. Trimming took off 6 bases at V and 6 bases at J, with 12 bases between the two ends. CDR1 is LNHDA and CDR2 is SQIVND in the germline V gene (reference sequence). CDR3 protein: CASRTGFGEQYF. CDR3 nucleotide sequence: TGTGCCAGTAGAACAGGTTTTGGCGAGCAGTACTTC.

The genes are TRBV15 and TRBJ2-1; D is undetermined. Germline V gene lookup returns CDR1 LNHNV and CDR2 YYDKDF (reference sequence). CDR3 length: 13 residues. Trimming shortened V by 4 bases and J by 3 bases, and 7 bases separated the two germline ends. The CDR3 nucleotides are TGTGCCACCAGCAACAGACTCTACAATGAGCAGTTCTTC. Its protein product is CATSNRLYNEQFF. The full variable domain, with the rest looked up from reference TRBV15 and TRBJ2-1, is DAMVIQNPRYQVTQFGKPVTLSCSQTLNHNVMYWYQQKSSQAPKLLFHYYDKDFNNEADTPDNFQSRRPNTSFCFLDIRSPGLGDTAMYLCATSNRLYNEQFFGPGTRLTVL.

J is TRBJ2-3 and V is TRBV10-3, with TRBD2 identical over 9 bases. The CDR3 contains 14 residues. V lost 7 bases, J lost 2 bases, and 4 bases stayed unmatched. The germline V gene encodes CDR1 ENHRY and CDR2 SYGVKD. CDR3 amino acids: CAITSGLATDTQYF. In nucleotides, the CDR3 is TGTGCCATCACCTCGGGACTAGCCACAGATACGCAGTATTTT.

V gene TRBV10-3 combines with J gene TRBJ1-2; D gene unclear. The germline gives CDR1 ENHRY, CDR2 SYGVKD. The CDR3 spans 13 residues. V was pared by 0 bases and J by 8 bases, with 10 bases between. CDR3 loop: CAISESGPGGYTF. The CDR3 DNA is TGTGCCATCAGTGAGTCCGGACCGGGGGGCTACACCTTC.

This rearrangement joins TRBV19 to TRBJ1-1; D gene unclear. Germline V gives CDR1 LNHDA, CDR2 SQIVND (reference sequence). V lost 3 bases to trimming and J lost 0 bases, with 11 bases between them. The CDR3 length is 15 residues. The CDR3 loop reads CASSIGTFMNTEAFF. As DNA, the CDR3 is TGTGCCAGTAGTATTGGCACATTCATGAACACTGAAGCTTTCTTT. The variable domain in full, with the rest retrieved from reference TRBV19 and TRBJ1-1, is DGGITQSPKYLFRKEGQNVTLSCEQNLNHDAMYWYRQDPGQGLRLIYYSQIVNDFQKGDIAEGYSVSREKKESFPLTVTSAQKNPTAFYLCASSIGTFMNTEAFFGQGTRLTVV.

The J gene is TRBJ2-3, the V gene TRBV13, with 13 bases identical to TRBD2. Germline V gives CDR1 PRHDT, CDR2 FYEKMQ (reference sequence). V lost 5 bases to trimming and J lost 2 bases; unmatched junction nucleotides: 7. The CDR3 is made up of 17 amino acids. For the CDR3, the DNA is TGTGCCAGCAGCCCCACCGGGACTAGCGGGACCACAGATACGCAGTATTTT. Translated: CASSPTGTSGTTDTQYF.

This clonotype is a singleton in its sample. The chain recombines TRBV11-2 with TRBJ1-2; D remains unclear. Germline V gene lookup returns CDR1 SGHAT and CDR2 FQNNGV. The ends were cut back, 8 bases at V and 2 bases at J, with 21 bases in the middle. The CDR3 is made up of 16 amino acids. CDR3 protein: CASRLLVGPGNYGYTF. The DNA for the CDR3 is TGTGCCAGCCGTCTGTTGGTGGGTCCGGGGAACTATGGCTACACCTTC.

The CDR3: CASPGPYGYTF. The CDR3 DNA sequence: TGTGCCAGCCCAGGCCCCTATGGCTACACCTTC. The V gene is TRBV19, the J gene TRBJ1-2; D uncertain. The CDR3 runs 11 residues. Trimming shortened V by 9 bases and J by 4 bases, and 9 bases separated the two germline ends. Per the germline V gene, CDR1 is LNHDA and CDR2 is SQIVND (reference sequence).

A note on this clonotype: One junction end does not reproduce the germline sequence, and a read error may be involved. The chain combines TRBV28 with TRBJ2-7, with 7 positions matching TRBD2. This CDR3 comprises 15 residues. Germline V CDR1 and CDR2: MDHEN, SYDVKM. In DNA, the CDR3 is TGTGGTGCCAGTTCCCAGCGGGACCCCTCCTCCGAGCAGTACTTC. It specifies CGASSQRDPSSEQYF.

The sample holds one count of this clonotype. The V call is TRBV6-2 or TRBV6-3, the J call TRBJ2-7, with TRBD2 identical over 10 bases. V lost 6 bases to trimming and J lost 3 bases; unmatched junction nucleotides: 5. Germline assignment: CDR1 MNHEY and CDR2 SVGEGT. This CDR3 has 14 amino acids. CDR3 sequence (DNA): TGTGCCAGCAGCTCGGGACTAGCGCGCTACGAGCAGTACTTC. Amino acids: CASSSGLARYEQYF.

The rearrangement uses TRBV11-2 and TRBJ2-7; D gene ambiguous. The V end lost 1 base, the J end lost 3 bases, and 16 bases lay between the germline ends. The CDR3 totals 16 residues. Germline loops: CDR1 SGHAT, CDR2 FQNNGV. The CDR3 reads CASSLAVLGNYYEQYF. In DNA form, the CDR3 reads TGTGCCAGCAGCTTAGCGGTGTTGGGCAACTACTACGAGCAGTACTTC.

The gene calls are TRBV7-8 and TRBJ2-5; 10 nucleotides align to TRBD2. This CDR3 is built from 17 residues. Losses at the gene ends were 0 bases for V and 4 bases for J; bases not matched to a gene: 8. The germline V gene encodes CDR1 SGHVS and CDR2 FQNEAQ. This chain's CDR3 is CASSLAGLAGVTETQYF. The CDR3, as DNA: TGTGCCAGCAGCTTAGCTGGCCTAGCGGGAGTAACAGAGACCCAGTACTTC. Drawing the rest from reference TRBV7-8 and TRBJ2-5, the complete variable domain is GAGVSQSPRYKVAKRGQDVALRCDPISGHVSLFWYQQALGQGPEFLTYFQNEAQLDKSGLPSDRFFAERPEGSVSTLKIQRTQQEDSAVYLCASSLAGLAGVTETQYFGPGTRLLVL.

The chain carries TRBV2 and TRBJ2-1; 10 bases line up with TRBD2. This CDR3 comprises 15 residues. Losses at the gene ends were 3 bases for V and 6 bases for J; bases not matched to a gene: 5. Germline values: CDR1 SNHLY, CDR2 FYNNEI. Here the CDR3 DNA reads TGTGCCAGCAGTGATGCGTCTAGCGGGAGCAATGAGCAGTTCTTC. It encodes CASSDASSGSNEQFF.

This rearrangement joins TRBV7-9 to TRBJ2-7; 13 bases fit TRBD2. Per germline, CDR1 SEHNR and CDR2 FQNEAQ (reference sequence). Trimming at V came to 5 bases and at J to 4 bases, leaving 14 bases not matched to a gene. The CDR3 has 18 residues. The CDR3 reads CASSIWTSGRGGLYEQYF. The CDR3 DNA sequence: TGTGCCAGCAGCATCTGGACTAGCGGGAGAGGGGGGCTATACGAGCAGTACTTC.

The CDR3, as DNA: TGTGCCAGCAGTTTTGTTCTAGTCGGCCGCACAGATACGCAGTATTTT. It is translated as CASSFVLVGRTDTQYF. The genes are TRBV28 and TRBJ2-3; no reliable D call. Germline V gives CDR1 MDHEN, CDR2 SYDVKM. The CDR3 consists of 16 residues. The germline V and J ends were trimmed by 3 bases and 1 base, with 14 bases remaining between them.

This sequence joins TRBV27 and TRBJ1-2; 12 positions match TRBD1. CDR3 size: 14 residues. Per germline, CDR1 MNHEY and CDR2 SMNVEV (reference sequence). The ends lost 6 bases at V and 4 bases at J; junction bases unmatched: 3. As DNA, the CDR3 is TGTGCCAGCAGCCCGGGACAGGGGGCCTATGGCTACACCTTC. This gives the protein CASSPGQGAYGYTF.

CDR3 sequence (DNA): TGTGCCAGTAGTATAGATCTGGCTAGCGGGAGATACGCGAACACCGGGGAGCTGTTTTTT. Translating gives CASSIDLASGRYANTGELFF. V gene TRBV19 combines with J gene TRBJ2-2; 10 bases fit TRBD2. CDR3 size: 20 residues. Germline V CDR1 and CDR2: LNHDA, SQIVND (reference sequence). Losses at the gene ends were 0 bases for V and 0 bases for J; bases not matched to a gene: 10. Complete variable domain (other parts from reference TRBV19 and TRBJ2-2): DGGITQSPKYLFRKEGQNVTLSCEQNLNHDAMYWYRQDPGQGLRLIYYSQIVNDFQKGDIAEGYSVSREKKESFPLTVTSAQKNPTAFYLCASSIDLASGRYANTGELFFGEGSRLTVL.

The CDR3 spells CATQGGGFQETQYF. DNA of the CDR3: TGTGCCACCCAAGGGGGAGGATTCCAAGAGACCCAGTACTTC. The chain uses TRBV6-2 or TRBV6-3 and TRBJ2-5; D tentatively fits TRBD1 or TRBD2 (6 bases each). Germline values: CDR1 MNHEY, CDR2 SVGEGT. V was trimmed by 10 bases and J by 1 base, leaving 16 bases between them. CDR3 length: 14 amino acids.

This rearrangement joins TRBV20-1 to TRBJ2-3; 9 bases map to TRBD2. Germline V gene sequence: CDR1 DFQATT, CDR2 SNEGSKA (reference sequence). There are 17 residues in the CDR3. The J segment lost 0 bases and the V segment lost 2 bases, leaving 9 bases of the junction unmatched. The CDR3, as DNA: TGCAGTGCTAGACTAGCGGGGACACTTAGGAGCACAGATACGCAGTATTTT. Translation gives CSARLAGTLRSTDTQYF.

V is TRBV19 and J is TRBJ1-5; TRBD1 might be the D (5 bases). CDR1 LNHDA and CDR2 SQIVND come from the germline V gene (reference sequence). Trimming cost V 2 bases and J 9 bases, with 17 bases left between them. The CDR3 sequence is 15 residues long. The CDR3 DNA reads TGTGCCAGTAGTATACAGGGCGGAATCGAGGGGCCCCAGCATTTT. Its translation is CASSIQGGIEGPQHF.

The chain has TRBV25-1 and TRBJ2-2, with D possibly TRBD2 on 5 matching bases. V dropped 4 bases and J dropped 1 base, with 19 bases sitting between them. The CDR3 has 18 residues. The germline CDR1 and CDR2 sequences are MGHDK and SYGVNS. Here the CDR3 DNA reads TGTGCCAGCAGTGGACAATCGGAGGCTCTACTGAACACCGGGGAGCTGTTTTTT. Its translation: CASSGQSEALLNTGELFF.

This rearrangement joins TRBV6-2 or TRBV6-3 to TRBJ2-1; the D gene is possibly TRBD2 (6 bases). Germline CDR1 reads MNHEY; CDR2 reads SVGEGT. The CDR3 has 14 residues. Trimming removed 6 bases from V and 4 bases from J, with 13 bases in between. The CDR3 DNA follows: TGTGCCAGCAGGGGCGGGACTGGATACAATGAGCAGTTCTTC. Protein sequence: CASRGGTGYNEQFF.